This T cell receptor (beta chain) emerged from a study of radiotherapy plus CTLA-4 blockade in lung cancer. Study context: With approximately 33% of patients having disease control, objective responses were seen in roughly 18%.

A word on this clone: Antigen: not known.

Only in-frame clones appear in the TCRdb table, and some are missing; sequencing was by immunoSEQ multiplex PCR. The sample has about 76,000 clones; roughly 80% are singletons. Study-wide results and caveats: Blood TCR clones of tumor origin expanded after radiotherapy plus ipilimumab. The authors reported that early blood T cell clone dynamics, with interferon-beta, best predicted response.

The source of this sequence is a human donor with non-small cell lung cancer who had stable disease on radiotherapy plus ipilimumab. Sequencing was performed on peripheral blood, taken from a patient treated with radiotherapy plus ipilimumab.

DNA of the CDR3: TGTGCCACCAGCAGAGGGAAGACAGGGGACTACGAGCAGTACTTC. Its protein product is CATSRGKTGDYEQYF. The chain carries TRBV15 and TRBJ2-7; 8 bases are shared with TRBD1. The V and J ends lost 1 base and 3 bases, in that order; junction bases with no gene match: 5. Germline V gene lookup returns CDR1 LNHNV and CDR2 YYDKDF (reference sequence). This CDR3 region has 15 residues.